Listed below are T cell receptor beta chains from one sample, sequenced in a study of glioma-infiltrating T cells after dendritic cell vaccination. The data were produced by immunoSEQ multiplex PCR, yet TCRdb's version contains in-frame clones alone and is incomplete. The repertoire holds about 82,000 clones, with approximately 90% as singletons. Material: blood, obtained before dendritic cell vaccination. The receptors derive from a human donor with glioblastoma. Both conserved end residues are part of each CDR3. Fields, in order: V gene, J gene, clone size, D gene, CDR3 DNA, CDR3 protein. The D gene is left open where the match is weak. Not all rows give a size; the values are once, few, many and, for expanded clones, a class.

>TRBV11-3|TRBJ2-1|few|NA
TGTGCCAGCAGCCCCACGGTGAGCTCCTACAATGAGCAGTTCTTC
CASSPTVSSYNEQFF
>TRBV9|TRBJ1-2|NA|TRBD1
TGTGCCAGCAGCTCACGACAGGGAACCAACTATGGCTACACCTTC
CASSSRQGTNYGYTF
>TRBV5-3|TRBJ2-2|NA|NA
TGTGCCAGAAGCTTGGCCCGACAGAGCACCGGGGAGCTGTTTTTT
CARSLARQSTGELFF
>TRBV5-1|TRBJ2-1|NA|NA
TGCGCCAGCAGCTATTGGGGGGATAATTACAATGAGCAGTTCTTC
CASSYWGDNYNEQFF
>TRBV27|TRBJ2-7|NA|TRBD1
TGTGCCAGCAGTTCCGGACAGGGGGCAGCGGAGCAGTACTTC
CASSSGQGAAEQYF
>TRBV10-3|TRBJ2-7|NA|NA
TGTGCCATCAGTGTACAGGGCACCTACGAGCAGTACTTC
CAISVQGTYEQYF
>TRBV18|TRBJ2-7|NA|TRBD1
TGTGCCAGCTCAGCAGGGACAGGGTACGAGCAGTACTTC
CASSAGTGYEQYF
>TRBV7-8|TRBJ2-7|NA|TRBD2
TGTGCCAGCAGCCCAGGACTAGCGGGGGGGCCGTTTTTATACGAGCAGTACTTC
CASSPGLAGGPFLYEQYF
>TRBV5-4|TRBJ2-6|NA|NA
TGTGCCAGTCTTCCCTCTGGGGCCAACGTCCTGACTTTC
CASLPSGANVLTF
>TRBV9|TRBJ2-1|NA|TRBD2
TGTGCCAGCAGCGTAGGGGGGAGGGGCTCCTACAATGAGCAGTTCTTC
CASSVGGRGSYNEQFF
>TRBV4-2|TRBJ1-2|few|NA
TGTGCCAGCAGCCCGGAACAGAGCATTAACTATGGCTACACCTTC
CASSPEQSINYGYTF
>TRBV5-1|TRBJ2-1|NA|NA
TGCGCCAGCAGCTCCCCTAACGGGGTCACCTACAATGAGCAGTTCTTC
CASSSPNGVTYNEQFF
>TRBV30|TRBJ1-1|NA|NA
TGTGCCTGGAGTGTACAGCCGAACACTGAAGCTTTCTTT
CAWSVQPNTEAFF
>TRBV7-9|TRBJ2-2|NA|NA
TGTGCCAGCAGACGCCCGGGGAGCCCAAACACCGGGGAGCTGTTTTTT
CASRRPGSPNTGELFF
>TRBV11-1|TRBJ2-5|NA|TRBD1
TGTGCCAGCAGCTTATATACAGGGGGCGTGGAGACCCAGTACTTC
CASSLYTGGVETQYF
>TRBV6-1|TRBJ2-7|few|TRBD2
TGTGCCAGCAGTGAAAGCGGGAGTGACTCCTACGAGCAGTACTTC
CASSESGSDSYEQYF
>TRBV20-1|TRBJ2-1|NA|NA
TGCAGTGCTAGAGGCGGGAATGAGCAGTTCTTC
CSARGGNEQFF
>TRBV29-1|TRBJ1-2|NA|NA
TGCAGCGTTGATCTCAGGCCCCCGGGAGGAGGCTACACCTTC
CSVDLRPPGGGYTF
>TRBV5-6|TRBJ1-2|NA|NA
TGTGCCAGCAGCCGCAGGGGTCACTATGGCTACACCTTC
CASSRRGHYGYTF
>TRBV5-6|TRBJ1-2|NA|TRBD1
TGTGCCAGCAGCTGGGGGACAGTTAACTATGGCTACACCTTC
CASSWGTVNYGYTF
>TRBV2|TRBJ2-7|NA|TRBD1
TGTGCCAGCGACCCCGGGACAGGCACCTACGAGCAGTACTTC
CASDPGTGTYEQYF
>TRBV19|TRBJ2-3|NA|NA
TGTGCCAGTAGTACCCGGCCCTTAGTAACAGACAGCACAGATACGCAGTATTTT
CASSTRPLVTDSTDTQYF
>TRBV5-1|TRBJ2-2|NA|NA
TGCGCCAGCAGCTTAGGGTCGGGAGTCCCCGGGGCCGGGGAGCTGTTTTTT
CASSLGSGVPGAGELFF
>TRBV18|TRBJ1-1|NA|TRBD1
TGTGCCAGCTCCCCGACCGAGGGGGCGAACACTGAAGCTTTCTTT
CASSPTEGANTEAFF
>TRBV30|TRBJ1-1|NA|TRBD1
TGTGCCTGGAACTCCGGGACAGCGAACACTGAAGCTTTCTTT
CAWNSGTANTEAFF
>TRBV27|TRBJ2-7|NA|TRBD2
TGTGCCAGCAGCTTGACTAGCGGGACCCCCTACGAGCAGTACTTC
CASSLTSGTPYEQYF
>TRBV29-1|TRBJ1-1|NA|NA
TGCAGCGTGGGAAGGGGACAGAACACTGAAGCTTTCTTT
CSVGRGQNTEAFF
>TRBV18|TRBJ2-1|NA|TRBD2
TGTGCCAGCTCACCCCGGCTAGCGGGAGGCAATGAGCAGTTCTTC
CASSPRLAGGNEQFF
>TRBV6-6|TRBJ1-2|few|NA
TGTGCCAGCAGTCCTCGGGTGCTGGGCTACACCTTC
CASSPRVLGYTF
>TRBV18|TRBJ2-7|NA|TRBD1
TGTGCCAGCTCACCCTCCGGGACAGGGGTATACGAGCAGTACTTC
CASSPSGTGVYEQYF
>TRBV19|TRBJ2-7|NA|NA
TGTGCCAGTAGTTCTCCTGACCGAGCGTCCTACGAGCAGTACTTC
CASSSPDRASYEQYF
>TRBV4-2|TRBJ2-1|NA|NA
TGTGCCAGCAGCCAAGACTACTCGGGGGTCTACAATGAGCAGTTCTTC
CASSQDYSGVYNEQFF
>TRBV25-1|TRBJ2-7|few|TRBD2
TGTGCCAGCAGTTATACTAGCGGGAGGGTCGAGCAGTACTTC
CASSYTSGRVEQYF
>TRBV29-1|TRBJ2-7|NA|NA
TGCAGCGTCGGCCAAGGGGTGAGCTCCTACGAGCAGTACTTC
CSVGQGVSSYEQYF
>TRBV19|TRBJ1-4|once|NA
TGTGCCAGTAACAGGAGGCGGGAGGAAAAACTGTTTTTT
CASNRRREEKLFF
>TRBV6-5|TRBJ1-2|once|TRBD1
TGTGCCAGCAGCAACACGGCAGGGGGCCACTATGGCTACACCTTC
CASSNTAGGHYGYTF
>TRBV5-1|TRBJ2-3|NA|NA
TGCGCCAGCAGCTTACAAAACTTAGCCACAGATACGCAGTATTTT
CASSLQNLATDTQYF
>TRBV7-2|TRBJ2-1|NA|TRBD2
TGTGCCAGCACCCTACCCCCAGCGGGAGTGAATGAGCAGTTCTTC
CASTLPPAGVNEQFF
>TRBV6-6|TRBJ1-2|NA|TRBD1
TGTGCCAGCAGTACAACAGGGGGCGGTAGCTACACCTTC
CASSTTGGGSYTF
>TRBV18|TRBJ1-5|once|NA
TGTGCCAGCTCACCACCGGGGGGGCAGGGAGGACGGCCCCAGCATTTT
CASSPPGGQGGRPQHF
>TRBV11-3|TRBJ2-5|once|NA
TGTGCCAGCAGCTTAGACGGCCAGGCAGAGACCCAGTACTTC
CASSLDGQAETQYF
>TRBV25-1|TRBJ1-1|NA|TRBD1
TGCGCCAGCAGTGGGACACAGGGGGAAGAGACTGAAGCTTTCTTT
CASSGTQGEETEAFF
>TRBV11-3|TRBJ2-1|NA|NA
TGTGCCAGCAGCTTAGATCCGATGTTCCGGGACAATGAGCAGTTCTTC
CASSLDPMFRDNEQFF
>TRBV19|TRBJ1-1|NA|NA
TGTGCCAGTAGTATTAGGACGGGAGGGGAAGCTTTCTTT
CASSIRTGGEAFF